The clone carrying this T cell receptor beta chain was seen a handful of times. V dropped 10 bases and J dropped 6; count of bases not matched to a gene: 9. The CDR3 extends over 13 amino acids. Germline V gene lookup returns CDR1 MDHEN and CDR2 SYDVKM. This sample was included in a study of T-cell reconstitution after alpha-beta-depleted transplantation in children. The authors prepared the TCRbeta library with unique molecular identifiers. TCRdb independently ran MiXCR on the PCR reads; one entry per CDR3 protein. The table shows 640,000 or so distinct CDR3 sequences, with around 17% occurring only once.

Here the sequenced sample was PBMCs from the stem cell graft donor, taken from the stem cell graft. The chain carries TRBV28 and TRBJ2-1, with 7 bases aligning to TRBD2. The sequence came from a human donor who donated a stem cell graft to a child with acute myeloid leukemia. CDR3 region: CAIGRGRRNEQFF. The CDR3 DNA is TGTGCCATAGGGAGGGGAAGGCGCAATGAGCAGTTCTTC.